This T cell receptor (beta chain) derives from a study of shared clonotypes between healthy human individuals. Study overall: The plates for each donor numbered three CD4 naive, three CD4 memory, two CD8 naive and one CD8 memory.

The table came from immunoSEQ multiplex PCR; TCRdb's copy has only in-frame clones and leaves some out. The sample yields just over 2,000,000 clones, roughly 95% seen once. Regarding this clone: The antigen is not known.

CD45RO-negative cells were positively selected for CCR7, leaving out terminally differentiated effector memory CD45RA+ cells. V lost 0 bases, J lost 5 bases, and 10 bases stayed unmatched. The CDR3 covers 17 residues. Per the germline V gene, CDR1 is MGHRA and CDR2 is YSYEKL. Findings of the study overall: The four-donor shared clonotypes exceeded non-shared clonotypes in generation probability, with non-shared ones scoring lower. The study generally estimated greater richness for naive than memory subsets.

The TCR was taken from a man between 18 and 35 years old in good health. The rearrangement uses TRBV4-1 and TRBJ1-2, with 9 positions matching TRBD1. The sequenced sample was naive CD8+ T cells sorted from blood. The CDR3 coding sequence is TGCGCCAGCAGCCAAGATTCGGGGGACAGGGTGGTGTATGGCTACACCTTC. As protein: CASSQDSGDRVVYGYTF.